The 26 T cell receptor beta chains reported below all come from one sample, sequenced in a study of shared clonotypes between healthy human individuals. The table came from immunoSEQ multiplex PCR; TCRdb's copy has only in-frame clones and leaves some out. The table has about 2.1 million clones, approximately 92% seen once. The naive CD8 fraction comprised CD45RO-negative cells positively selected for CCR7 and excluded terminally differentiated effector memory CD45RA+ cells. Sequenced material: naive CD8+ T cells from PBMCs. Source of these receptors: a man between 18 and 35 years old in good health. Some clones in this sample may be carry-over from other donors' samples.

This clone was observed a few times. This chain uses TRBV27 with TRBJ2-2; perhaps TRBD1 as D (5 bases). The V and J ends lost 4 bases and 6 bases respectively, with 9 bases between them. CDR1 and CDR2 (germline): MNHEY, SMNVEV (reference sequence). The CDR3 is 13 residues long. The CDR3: CASSWTRAGELFF. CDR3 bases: TGTGCCAGCAGTTGGACACGCGCCGGGGAGCTGTTTTTT.

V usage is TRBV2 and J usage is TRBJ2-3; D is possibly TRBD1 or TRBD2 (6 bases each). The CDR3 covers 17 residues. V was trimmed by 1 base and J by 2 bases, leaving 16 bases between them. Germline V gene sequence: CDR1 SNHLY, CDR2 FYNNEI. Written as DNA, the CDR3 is TGTGCCAGCAGTGAAGAGGGGGGCGCCGTTCCCACAGATACGCAGTATTTT. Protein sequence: CASSEEGGAVPTDTQYF.

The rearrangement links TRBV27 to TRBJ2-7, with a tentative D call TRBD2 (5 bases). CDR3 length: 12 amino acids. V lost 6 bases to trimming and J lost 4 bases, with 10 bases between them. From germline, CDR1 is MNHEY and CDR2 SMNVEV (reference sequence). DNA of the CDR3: TGTGCCAGCAGAGCGCGAGGGTACGAGCAGTACTTC. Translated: CASRARGYEQYF.

The CDR3 sequence is CASSPRTSFGEQYF. The DNA of the CDR3 is TGTGCCAGCAGTCCGAGGACTAGCTTCGGCGAGCAGTACTTC. This chain joins TRBV28 and TRBJ2-7; 8 bases align to TRBD2. The CDR3 totals 14 residues. CDR1 is MDHEN, CDR2 SYDVKM, per germline. V gave up 5 bases and J gave up 6 bases; unmatched junction bases: 9.

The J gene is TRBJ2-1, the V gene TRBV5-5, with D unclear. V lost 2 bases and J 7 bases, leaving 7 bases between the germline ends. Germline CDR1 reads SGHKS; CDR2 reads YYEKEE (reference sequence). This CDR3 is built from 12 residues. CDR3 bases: TGTGCCAGCAGCTTTGGATGGAATGAGCAGTTCTTC. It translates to CASSFGWNEQFF.

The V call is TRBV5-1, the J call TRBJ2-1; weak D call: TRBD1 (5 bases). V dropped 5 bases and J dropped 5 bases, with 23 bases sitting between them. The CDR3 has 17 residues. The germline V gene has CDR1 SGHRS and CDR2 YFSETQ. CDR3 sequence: CASSYGRDSPTNNEQFF. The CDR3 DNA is TGCGCCAGCAGTTATGGGCGTGACAGTCCAACTAACAATGAGCAGTTCTTC.

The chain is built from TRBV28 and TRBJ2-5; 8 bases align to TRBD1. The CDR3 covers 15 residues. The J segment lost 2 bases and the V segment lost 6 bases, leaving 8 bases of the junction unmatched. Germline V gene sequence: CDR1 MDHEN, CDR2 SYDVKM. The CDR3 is CASRLLRDRQETQYF. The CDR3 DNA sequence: TGTGCCAGCAGACTACTCCGGGACAGGCAAGAGACCCAGTACTTC.

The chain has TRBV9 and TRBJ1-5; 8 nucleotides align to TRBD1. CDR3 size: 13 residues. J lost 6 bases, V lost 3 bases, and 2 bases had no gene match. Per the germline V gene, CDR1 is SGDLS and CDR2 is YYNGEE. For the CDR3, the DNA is TGTGCCAGCAGCGCAGGGGGCGGTCAGCCCCAGCATTTT. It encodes CASSAGGGQPQHF.

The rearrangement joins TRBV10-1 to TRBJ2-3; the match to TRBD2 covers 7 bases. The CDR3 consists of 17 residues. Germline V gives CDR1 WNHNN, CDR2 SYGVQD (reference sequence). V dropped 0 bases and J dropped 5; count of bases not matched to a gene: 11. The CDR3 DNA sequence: TGCGCCAGCAGTGAGTCGGTCGTCGCGGGAGAGGGAGATACGCAGTATTTT. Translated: CASSESVVAGEGDTQYF.

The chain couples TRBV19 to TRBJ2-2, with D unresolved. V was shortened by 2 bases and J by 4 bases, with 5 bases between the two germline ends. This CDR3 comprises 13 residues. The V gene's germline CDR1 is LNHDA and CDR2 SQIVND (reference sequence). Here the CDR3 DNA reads TGTGCCAGTAGTATAACTTTCACCGGGGAGCTGTTTTTT. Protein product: CASSITFTGELFF.

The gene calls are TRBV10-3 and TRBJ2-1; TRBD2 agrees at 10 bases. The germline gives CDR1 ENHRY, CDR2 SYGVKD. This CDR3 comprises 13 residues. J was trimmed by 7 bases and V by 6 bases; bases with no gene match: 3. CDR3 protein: CAIRPLAGNEQFF. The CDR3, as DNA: TGTGCCATCAGGCCACTAGCGGGAAATGAGCAGTTCTTC.

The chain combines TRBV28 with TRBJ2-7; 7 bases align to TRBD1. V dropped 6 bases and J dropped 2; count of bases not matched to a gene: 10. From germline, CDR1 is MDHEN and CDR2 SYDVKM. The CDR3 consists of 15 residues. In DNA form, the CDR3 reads TGTGCCAGCAGCAAATACAGGGGCGATCCCTACGAGCAGTACTTC. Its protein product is CASSKYRGDPYEQYF.

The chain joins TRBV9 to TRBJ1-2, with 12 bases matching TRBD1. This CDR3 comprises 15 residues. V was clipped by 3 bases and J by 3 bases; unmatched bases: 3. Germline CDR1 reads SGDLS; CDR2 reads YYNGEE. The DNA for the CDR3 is TGTGCCAGCAGCGGGGACAGGGGGCTCGACTATGGCTACACCTTC. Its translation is CASSGDRGLDYGYTF.

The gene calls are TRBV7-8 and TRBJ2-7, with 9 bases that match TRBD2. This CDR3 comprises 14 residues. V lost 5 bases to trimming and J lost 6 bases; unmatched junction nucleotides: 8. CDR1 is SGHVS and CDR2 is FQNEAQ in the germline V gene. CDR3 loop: CASSPRTSAGEQYF. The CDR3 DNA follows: TGTGCCAGCAGCCCGAGGACTAGCGCAGGCGAGCAGTACTTC.

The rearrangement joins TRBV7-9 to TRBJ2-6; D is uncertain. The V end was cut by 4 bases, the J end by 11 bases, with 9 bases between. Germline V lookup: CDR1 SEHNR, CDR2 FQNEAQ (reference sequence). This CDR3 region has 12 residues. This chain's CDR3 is CASSYGLDVLTF. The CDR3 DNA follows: TGTGCCAGCAGCTATGGGTTAGACGTCCTGACTTTC.

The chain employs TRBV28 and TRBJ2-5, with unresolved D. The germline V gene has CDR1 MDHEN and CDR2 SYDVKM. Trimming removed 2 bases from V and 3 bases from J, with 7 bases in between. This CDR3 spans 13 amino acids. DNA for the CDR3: TGTGCCAGCAGTTTAGGGCCAAAAGAGACCCAGTACTTC. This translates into CASSLGPKETQYF.

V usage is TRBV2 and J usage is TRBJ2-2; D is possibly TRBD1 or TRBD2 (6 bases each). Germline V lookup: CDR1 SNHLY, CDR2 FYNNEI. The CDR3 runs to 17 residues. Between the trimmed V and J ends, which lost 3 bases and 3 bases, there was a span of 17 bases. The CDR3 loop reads CASSDPGAISHTGELFF. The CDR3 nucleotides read TGTGCCAGCAGTGATCCGGGGGCAATTTCTCACACCGGGGAGCTGTTTTTT. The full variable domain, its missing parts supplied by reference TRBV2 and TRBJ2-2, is EPEVTQTPSHQVTQMGQEVILRCVPISNHLYFYWYRQILGQKVEFLVSFYNNEISEKSEIFDDQFSVERPDGSNFTLKIRSTKLEDSAMYFCASSDPGAISHTGELFFGEGSRLTVL.

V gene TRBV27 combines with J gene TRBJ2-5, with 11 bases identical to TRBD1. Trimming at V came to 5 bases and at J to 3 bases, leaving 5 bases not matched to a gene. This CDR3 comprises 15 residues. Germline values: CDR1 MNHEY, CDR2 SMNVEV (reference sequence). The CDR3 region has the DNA TGTGCCAGCAGTGCCCTGGGACAGGGGGAAGAGACCCAGTACTTC. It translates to CASSALGQGEETQYF.

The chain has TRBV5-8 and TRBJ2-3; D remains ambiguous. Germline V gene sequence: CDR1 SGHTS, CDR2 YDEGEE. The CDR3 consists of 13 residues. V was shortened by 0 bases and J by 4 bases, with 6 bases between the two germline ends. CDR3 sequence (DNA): TGTGCCAGCAGCTTGGACGCCCCAGATACGCAGTATTTT. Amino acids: CASSLDAPDTQYF.

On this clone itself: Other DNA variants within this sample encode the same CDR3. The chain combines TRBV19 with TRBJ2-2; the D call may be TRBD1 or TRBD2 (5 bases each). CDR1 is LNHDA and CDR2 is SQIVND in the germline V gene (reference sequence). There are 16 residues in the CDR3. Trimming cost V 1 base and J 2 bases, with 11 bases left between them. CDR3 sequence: CASSIVAGSNTGELFF. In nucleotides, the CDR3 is TGTGCCAGTAGTATAGTCGCAGGGAGCAACACCGGGGAGCTGTTTTTT.

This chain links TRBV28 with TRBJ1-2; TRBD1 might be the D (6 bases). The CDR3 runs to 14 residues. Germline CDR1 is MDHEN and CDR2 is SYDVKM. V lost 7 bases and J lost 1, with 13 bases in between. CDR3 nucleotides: TGTGCCAGCACCCAGGGGTGGGGTAACTATGGCTACACCTTC. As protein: CASTQGWGNYGYTF.

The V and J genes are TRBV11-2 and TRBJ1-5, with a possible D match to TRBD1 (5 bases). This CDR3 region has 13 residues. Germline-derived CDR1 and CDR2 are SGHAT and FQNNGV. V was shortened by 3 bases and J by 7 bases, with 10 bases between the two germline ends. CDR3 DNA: TGTGCCAGCAGCTTTGGCAGGGACCAGCCCCAGCATTTT. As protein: CASSFGRDQPQHF.

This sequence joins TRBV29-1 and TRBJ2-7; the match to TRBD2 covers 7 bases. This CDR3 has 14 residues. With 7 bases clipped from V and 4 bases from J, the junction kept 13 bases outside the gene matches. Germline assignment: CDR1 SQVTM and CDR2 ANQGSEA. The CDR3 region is CSAAGPHGRYEQYF. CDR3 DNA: TGCAGCGCCGCGGGACCCCACGGGAGGTACGAGCAGTACTTC.

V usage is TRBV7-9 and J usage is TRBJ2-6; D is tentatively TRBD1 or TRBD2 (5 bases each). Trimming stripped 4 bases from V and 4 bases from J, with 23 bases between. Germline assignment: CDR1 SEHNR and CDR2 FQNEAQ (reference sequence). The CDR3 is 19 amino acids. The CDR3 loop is CASSSQFIPGRRGANVLTF. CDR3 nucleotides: TGTGCCAGCAGCTCGCAATTCATCCCGGGACGCCGGGGGGCCAACGTCCTGACTTTC.

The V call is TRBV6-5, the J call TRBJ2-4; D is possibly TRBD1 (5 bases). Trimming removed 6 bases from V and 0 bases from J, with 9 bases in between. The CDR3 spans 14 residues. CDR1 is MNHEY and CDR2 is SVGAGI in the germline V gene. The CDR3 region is CASRQALAKNIQYF. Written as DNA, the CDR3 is TGTGCCAGCAGACAGGCACTAGCCAAAAACATTCAGTACTTC.

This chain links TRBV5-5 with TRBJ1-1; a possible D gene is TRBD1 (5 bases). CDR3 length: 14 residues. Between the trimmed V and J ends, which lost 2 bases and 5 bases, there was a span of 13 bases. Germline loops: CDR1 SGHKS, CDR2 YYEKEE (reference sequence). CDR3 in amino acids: CASSFGGGETEAFF. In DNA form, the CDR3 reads TGTGCCAGCAGCTTCGGGGGAGGTGAGACTGAAGCTTTCTTT.